A selection of T cell receptor beta chains follows, all from one sample in a study of blood T cell repertoires in COVID-19. Assay used: immunoSEQ multiplex PCR; TCRdb lists only in-frame clones, some missing. The sample carries 47,000 or so clones, approximately 80% recorded once. The sequenced sample was peripheral blood. The source of these receptors is a woman aged 55 to 70 with acute or convalescent COVID-19. Each CDR3 is given with its conserved first and last residue. The order of the fields is clone size, J gene, CDR3 length, D gene, V gene, CDR3 DNA, CDR3 protein. D genes are given only for firm matches. Expanded clones get a size class; other rows say once, few or many, or leave the size out.

-,TRBJ1-4,14,TRBD1,TRBV6-5,TGTGCCAGCAGTATAAGGACAGGGAATGAAAAACTGTTTTTT,CASSIRTGNEKLFF
-,TRBJ2-3,17,TRBD2,TRBV3-1/TRBV3-2,TGTGCCAGCAGCCAAGATCCCGGGCGGGAGAGCCCAGATACGCAGTATTTT,CASSQDPGRESPDTQYF
-,TRBJ1-4,14,-,TRBV15,TGTGCCACCAGCAGAGATATACAGGGCGAAAAACTGTTTTTT,CATSRDIQGEKLFF
-,TRBJ2-6,19,TRBD1,TRBV7-9,TGTGCCAGCAGCCCCGACCGGGACAGGGGGTTAGTTGGGGCCAACGTCCTGACTTTC,CASSPDRDRGLVGANVLTF
-,TRBJ2-3,14,-,TRBV14,TGTGCCAGCAGCCAATTTCAGGGGTCAGATACGCAGTATTTT,CASSQFQGSDTQYF
few,TRBJ2-1,13,TRBD1,TRBV10-1,TGCGCCAGCAGCCTGACAGGGGGCAATGAGCAGTTCTTC,CASSLTGGNEQFF
-,TRBJ2-3,17,-,TRBV5-1,TGCGCCAGCAACCGGGGCTCCACTAGCCTTTTCACAGATACGCAGTATTTT,CASNRGSTSLFTDTQYF
-,TRBJ2-5,13,TRBD2,TRBV2,TGTGCCAGCCAGCGGGAGGTACAAGAGACCCAGTACTTC,CASQREVQETQYF
-,TRBJ1-3,16,TRBD1,TRBV18,TGTGCCAGCTCACTTGACAGGGCGAACTCTGGAAACACCATATATTTT,CASSLDRANSGNTIYF
-,TRBJ1-6,15,-,TRBV7-9,TGTGCCAGCAGCTCGACGTCCAGGGTGGGTTCACCCCTCCACTTT,CASSSTSRVGSPLHF
few,TRBJ2-3,13,-,TRBV5-1,TGCGCCAGCAGCGTAGCGGCCACAGATACGCAGTATTTT,CASSVAATDTQYF
few,TRBJ1-2,14,TRBD1,TRBV7-9,TGTGCCAGCAGCCCGGGACAGGGGAACTATGGCTACACCTTC,CASSPGQGNYGYTF
few,TRBJ2-3,14,TRBD1,TRBV19,TGTGCCAGTGTGGGGGGACAGGGGTCAGATACGCAGTATTTT,CASVGGQGSDTQYF
-,TRBJ1-2,14,TRBD1,TRBV20-1,TGCAGTGCTAGTTCGGGGGACAGGGAGTATGGCTACACCTTC,CSASSGDREYGYTF
-,TRBJ1-5,16,-,TRBV19,TGTGCCAGTAGTACGACGAGGGGGGGTATCGATCAGCCCCAGCATTTT,CASSTTRGGIDQPQHF
-,TRBJ1-2,15,-,TRBV28,TGTGCCAGCAGGCCACAGGGATTACTTAACTATGGCTACACCTTC,CASRPQGLLNYGYTF
-,TRBJ1-2,14,-,TRBV7-2,TGTGCCAGCAGTCGGGTGGGTTCCTTAAAGGGCTACACCTTC,CASSRVGSLKGYTF
-,TRBJ2-7,12,TRBD1,TRBV12-3/TRBV12-4,TGTGCCAGCGCAGGGGGCGCGTACGAGCAGTACTTC,CASAGGAYEQYF
-,TRBJ1-5,14,-,TRBV6-5,TGTGCCAGCAGTTGGGGACAAAGCAATCAGCCCCAGCATTTT,CASSWGQSNQPQHF
once,TRBJ2-1,14,-,TRBV11-3,TGTGCCAGCAGCTTAGACTGGAGTCACAATGAGCAGTTCTTC,CASSLDWSHNEQFF
-,TRBJ2-4,12,TRBD2,TRBV18,TGTGCCAGCTCTACGGGGGGAGACATTCAGTACTTC,CASSTGGDIQYF
-,TRBJ2-1,17,TRBD2,TRBV3-1/TRBV3-2,TGTGCCAGCAGCCAACGACGACTAGCGGACAAATACAATGAGCAGTTCTTC,CASSQRRLADKYNEQFF
-,TRBJ1-6,16,-,TRBV27,TGTGCCAGCAGTTTAAAAGGAGAGCTCCCTAATTCACCCCTCCACTTT,CASSLKGELPNSPLHF
once,TRBJ1-6,16,-,TRBV18,TGTGCCAGCTCACCCACAGCGGGGGGAGGAAATTCACCCCTCCACTTT,CASSPTAGGGNSPLHF
few,TRBJ1-3,13,-,TRBV29-1,TGCAGCGTGAGGATTGGCTCTGGAAACACCATATATTTT,CSVRIGSGNTIYF
few,TRBJ1-5,14,-,TRBV2,TGTGCCAGCAAGGTTCCTTGGAGGAATCAGCCCCAGCATTTT,CASKVPWRNQPQHF
-,TRBJ1-3,16,-,TRBV5-6,TGTGCCAGCAGCTTGTCGGGTACACTGTCTGGAAACACCATATATTTT,CASSLSGTLSGNTIYF
-,TRBJ1-3,18,TRBD1,TRBV11-2,TGTGCCAGCAGCTTAAGTTTAGGCAGGGGGCTCTCTGGAAACACCATATATTTT,CASSLSLGRGLSGNTIYF
-,TRBJ2-1,17,TRBD2,TRBV3-1/TRBV3-2,TGTGCCAGCAGCGTCCGACTAGCGGGAGTAACCTACAATGAGCAGTTCTTC,CASSVRLAGVTYNEQFF
-,TRBJ1-1,11,TRBD1,TRBV25-1,TGTGCCAGCAGTGACTTGACAGGGGCTTTCTTT,CASSDLTGAFF
few,TRBJ1-1,12,-,TRBV12-3/TRBV12-4,TGTGCCAGCAGCCCCCCGGGAACTGAAGCTTTCTTT,CASSPPGTEAFF
-,TRBJ2-7,15,-,TRBV5-1,TGCGCCAGCAGCCCGAAGGCGGGCAGCTCCTACGAGCAGTACTTC,CASSPKAGSSYEQYF
-,TRBJ2-3,14,TRBD1,TRBV5-1,TGCGCCAGCAGCTTGGCACAGGGGGCAGATACGCAGTATTTT,CASSLAQGADTQYF
few,TRBJ1-2,14,TRBD1,TRBV15,TGTGCCACCAGCTCGCAGGGGGATCGGTATGGCTACACCTTC,CATSSQGDRYGYTF
-,TRBJ1-2,14,-,TRBV5-1,TGCGCCAGCAGCTTGAGGGGCTTGGGGTATGGCTACACCTTC,CASSLRGLGYGYTF
few,TRBJ1-6,14,-,TRBV28,TGTGCCAGCAGTAACCGGGGTCGGAATTCACCCCTCCACTTT,CASSNRGRNSPLHF
-,TRBJ2-1,15,-,TRBV6-1,TGTGCCAGCAGTGAAGCAGCGGACTCCCACAATGAGCAGTTCTTC,CASSEAADSHNEQFF
-,TRBJ1-2,14,-,TRBV7-9,TGTGCCAGCAGCTTATCATCAGGGGTGGGAGGCTACACCTTC,CASSLSSGVGGYTF
-,TRBJ1-3,15,-,TRBV27,TGTGCCAGCAGAAGCGGACGGAGCTCTGGAAACACCATATATTTT,CASRSGRSSGNTIYF
-,TRBJ2-3,14,-,TRBV20-1,TGCAGTGCTAGTAAGGGACTGGGCCAGGATACGCAGTATTTT,CSASKGLGQDTQYF
-,TRBJ1-2,13,TRBD1,TRBV7-3,TGTGCCAGCAGCTTGACAGGGGGCCTTGGCTACACCTTC,CASSLTGGLGYTF
many,TRBJ2-7,14,TRBD1,TRBV3-1/TRBV3-2,TGTGCCAGCAGCCAAGTGACAGGGAACTCCGAGCAGTACTTC,CASSQVTGNSEQYF
-,TRBJ1-2,15,TRBD1,TRBV9,TGTGCCAGCAGCGTAGACAGCGACAGGGGCTATGGCTACACCTTC,CASSVDSDRGYGYTF
-,TRBJ1-1,15,-,TRBV5-1,TGCGCCAGCAGCTTGCAGGGTACCCCTAACACTGAAGCTTTCTTT,CASSLQGTPNTEAFF
-,TRBJ2-3,15,-,TRBV7-2,TGTGCCAGCAGCTTAGTGCCTCAGTTTACAGATACGCAGTATTTT,CASSLVPQFTDTQYF
-,TRBJ2-1,16,-,TRBV24-1,TGTGCCACCAGTGAACCGACAGCTAACTCCTACAATGAGCAGTTCTTC,CATSEPTANSYNEQFF
-,TRBJ1-4,15,TRBD1,TRBV28,TGTGCCAGCAATGGACAGGGGACAACTAATGAAAAACTGTTTTTT,CASNGQGTTNEKLFF
once,TRBJ1-4,13,-,TRBV19,TGTGCCAGTACCGAATCCTTCGGTGAAAAACTGTTTTTT,CASTESFGEKLFF
-,TRBJ1-4,15,TRBD1,TRBV27,TGTGCCAGCAGTTACGGGGGACAGAGGAATGAAAAACTGTTTTTT,CASSYGGQRNEKLFF
-,TRBJ1-2,15,-,TRBV28,TGTGCCAGCACACAATCTAGCCTAGGAGACTATGGCTACACCTTC,CASTQSSLGDYGYTF
-,TRBJ2-5,14,-,TRBV5-4,TGTGCCAGCAGCGCCGGGACTTCGGGGGAGACCCAGTACTTC,CASSAGTSGETQYF
-,TRBJ1-1,13,-,TRBV6-5,TGTGCCAGCAGCGCCAAGGGGCACACTGAAGCTTTCTTT,CASSAKGHTEAFF
-,TRBJ1-1,15,-,TRBV28,TGTGCCAGCAGTTTTCTGCAGGATATTAACACTGAAGCTTTCTTT,CASSFLQDINTEAFF
few,TRBJ1-5,19,-,TRBV6-2/TRBV6-3,TGTGCCAGCAGTTACCCCCCCGGGGGGAGGGAAAGTGGCAATCAGCCCCAGCATTTT,CASSYPPGGRESGNQPQHF